The rows below give T cell receptor beta chains drawn from one sample of a study of cytomegalovirus exposure and HLA in healthy donors. Clones were sequenced by immunoSEQ multiplex PCR, and TCRdb holds only the in-frame ones, with some missing. The sample yields 170,000 or so clones, roughly 80% seen once. Input material: PBMCs. The source is a man aged 45-60 years in good health and CMV-seronegative. CDR3s include the opening cysteine and the closing phenylalanine or tryptophan. The D gene is left open where the match is weak. Rows may omit the clone size; those that give it use once, few, many or a size class.

TRBV11-2,-,TRBJ2-1,-,CASSLAVNEQFF,TGTGCCAGCAGCTTAGCCGTCAATGAGCAGTTCTTC
TRBV5-4,TRBD1,TRBJ2-7,-,CASSWGTGGSYEQYF,TGTGCCAGCAGCTGGGGGACAGGGGGATCCTACGAGCAGTACTTC
TRBV28,TRBD2,TRBJ2-1,-,CASSRPALAGGSLEQFF,TGTGCCAGCAGTCGACCCGCCCTAGCGGGAGGGTCTCTTGAGCAGTTCTTC
TRBV6-1,TRBD1,TRBJ2-4,-,CASSGTGGYKAKNIQYF,TGTGCCAGCAGTGGGACAGGGGGCTATAAAGCCAAAAACATTCAGTACTTC
TRBV7-9,-,TRBJ2-5,-,CASSLGQTTQETQYF,TGTGCCAGCAGCCTAGGGCAGACGACACAAGAGACCCAGTACTTC
TRBV4-3,-,TRBJ2-2,-,CASRPTSGANTGELFF,TGCGCCAGCAGACCGACCTCGGGAGCGAACACCGGGGAGCTGTTTTTT
TRBV6-5,TRBD1,TRBJ2-2,-,CASSPGQGYTGELFF,TGTGCCAGCAGTCCGGGACAGGGGTACACCGGGGAGCTGTTTTTT
TRBV28,-,TRBJ2-2,few,CASSRTANTGELFF,TGTGCCAGCAGTCGGACAGCGAACACCGGGGAGCTGTTTTTT
TRBV2,-,TRBJ2-6,-,CASSEAFTRSGANVLTF,TGTGCCAGCAGTGAAGCTTTTACCCGGTCTGGGGCCAACGTCCTGACTTTC
TRBV11-2,-,TRBJ2-5,-,CASSLGLSRETQYF,TGTGCCAGCAGCTTAGGACTAAGCCGGGAGACCCAGTACTTC
TRBV4-2,TRBD1,TRBJ1-3,-,CASSQAGTGAETIYF,TGTGCCAGCAGCCAAGCCGGGACAGGGGCCGAAACCATATATTTT
TRBV18,-,TRBJ2-2,-,CASSPQTTTGELFF,TGTGCCAGCTCACCTCAGACAACCACCGGGGAGCTGTTTTTT
TRBV7-3,TRBD1,TRBJ1-6,-,CASSSGTGANSPLHF,TGTGCCAGCAGCTCGGGGACAGGGGCCAATTCACCCCTCCACTTT
TRBV6-1,-,TRBJ1-2,-,CASSEEGELDYGYTF,TGTGCCAGCAGTGAAGAGGGGGAGTTGGACTATGGCTACACCTTC
TRBV9,-,TRBJ2-3,once,CASSLRDDDTQYF,TGTGCCAGCAGCTTGCGGGACGATGATACGCAGTATTTT
TRBV5-1,-,TRBJ2-3,-,CASSPDPTRVLDTQYF,TGCGCCAGCAGCCCGGACCCAACCAGGGTCCTGGATACGCAGTATTTT
TRBV4-3,TRBD2,TRBJ2-5,-,CASRPTSGGAQETQYF,TGCGCCAGCAGACCTACTAGCGGGGGGGCACAAGAGACCCAGTACTTC
TRBV15,-,TRBJ2-5,once,CATSTLSMAAQYF,TGTGCCACCAGCACCTTGTCTATGGCGGCCCAGTACTTC
TRBV4-1,TRBD2,TRBJ2-5,-,CASSQVFPPSGGQLWGETQYF,TGCGCCAGCAGCCAAGTATTCCCTCCTAGCGGGGGGCAGCTATGGGGAGAGACCCAGTACTTC
TRBV4-3,-,TRBJ1-5,-,CASSQDIDEGARQPQHF,TGCGCCAGCAGCCAAGATATAGACGAAGGAGCTCGTCAGCCCCAGCATTTT
TRBV18,TRBD2,TRBJ2-2,-,CASSRQRENTGELFF,TGTGCCAGCTCACGTCAGCGGGAGAACACCGGGGAGCTGTTTTTT
TRBV18,-,TRBJ2-7,few,CASSPEVGSYEQYF,TGTGCCAGCTCACCCGAGGTTGGCTCCTACGAGCAGTACTTC
TRBV19,-,TRBJ2-5,-,CATAEAQEGAQYF,TGTGCCACCGCCGAAGCCCAAGAAGGGGCCCAGTACTTC
TRBV2,TRBD1,TRBJ1-6,-,CASRDRLNSPLHF,TGTGCCAGTCGGGACAGGTTAAATTCACCCCTCCACTTT
TRBV4-3,-,TRBJ1-1,-,CASSQQGPNTEAFF,TGCGCCAGCAGCCAACAGGGCCCGAACACTGAAGCTTTCTTT
TRBV27,-,TRBJ2-5,-,CASSLRGETQYF,TGTGCCAGCAGTTTACGGGGGGAGACCCAGTACTTC
TRBV18,TRBD2,TRBJ2-3,-,CASSPLRGGAADTQYF,TGTGCCAGCTCACCCCTTCGCGGGGGGGCAGCAGATACGCAGTATTTT
TRBV4-2,TRBD1,TRBJ2-7,-,CASSQVQVGGTGSYEQYF,TGTGCCAGCAGCCAAGTACAAGTAGGGGGGACAGGTTCCTACGAGCAGTACTTC